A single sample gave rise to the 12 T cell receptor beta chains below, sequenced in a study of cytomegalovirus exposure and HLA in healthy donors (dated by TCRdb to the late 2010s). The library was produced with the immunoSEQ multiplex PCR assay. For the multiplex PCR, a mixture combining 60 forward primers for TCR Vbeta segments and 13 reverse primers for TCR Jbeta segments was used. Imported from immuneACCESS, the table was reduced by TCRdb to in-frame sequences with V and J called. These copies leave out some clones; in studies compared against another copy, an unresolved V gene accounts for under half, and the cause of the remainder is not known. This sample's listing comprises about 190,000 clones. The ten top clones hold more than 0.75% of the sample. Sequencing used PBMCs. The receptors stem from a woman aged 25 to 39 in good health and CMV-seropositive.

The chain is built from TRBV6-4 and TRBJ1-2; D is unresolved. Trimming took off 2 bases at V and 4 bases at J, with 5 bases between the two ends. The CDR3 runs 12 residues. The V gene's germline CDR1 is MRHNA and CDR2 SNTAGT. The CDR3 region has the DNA TGTGCCAGCAGTGACCTCCCCTATGGCTACACCTTC. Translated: CASSDLPYGYTF.

CDR3 sequence: CASSSAGRSTDTQYF. As DNA, the CDR3 is TGTGCCAGCAGCTCCGCCGGGAGGAGTACAGATACGCAGTATTTT. The rearrangement links TRBV28 to TRBJ2-3; 7 nucleotides line up with TRBD2. The germline gives CDR1 MDHEN, CDR2 SYDVKM. CDR3 length equals 15 residues. J lost 3 bases, V lost 6 bases, and 9 bases had no gene match.

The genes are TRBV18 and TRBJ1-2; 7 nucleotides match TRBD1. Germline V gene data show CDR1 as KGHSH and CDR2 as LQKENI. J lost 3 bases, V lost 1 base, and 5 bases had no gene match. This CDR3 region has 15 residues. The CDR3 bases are TGTGCCAGCTCACCACAAGGGACAGACTACTATGGCTACACCTTC. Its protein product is CASSPQGTDYYGYTF.

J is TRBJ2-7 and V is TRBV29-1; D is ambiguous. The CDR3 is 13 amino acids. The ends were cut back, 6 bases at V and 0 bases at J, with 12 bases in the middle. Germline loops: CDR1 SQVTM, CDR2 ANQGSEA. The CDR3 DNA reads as TGCAGCGTCCCAGGCAGCTCCTCCTACGAGCAGTACTTC. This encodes CSVPGSSSYEQYF.

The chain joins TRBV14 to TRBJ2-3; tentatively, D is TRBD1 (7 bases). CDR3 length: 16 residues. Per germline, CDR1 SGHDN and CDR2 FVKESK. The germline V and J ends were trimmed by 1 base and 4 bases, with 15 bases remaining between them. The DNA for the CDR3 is TGTGCCAGCAGCCAAGGTGGCAGGGGGGTCGCAGATACGCAGTATTTT. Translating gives CASSQGGRGVADTQYF.

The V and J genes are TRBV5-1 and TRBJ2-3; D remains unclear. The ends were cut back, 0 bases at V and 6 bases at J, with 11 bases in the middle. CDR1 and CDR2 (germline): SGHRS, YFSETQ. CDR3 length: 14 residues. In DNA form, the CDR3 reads TGCGCCAGCAGCTTGGGCGTCCTCCGGGATACGCAGTATTTT. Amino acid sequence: CASSLGVLRDTQYF.

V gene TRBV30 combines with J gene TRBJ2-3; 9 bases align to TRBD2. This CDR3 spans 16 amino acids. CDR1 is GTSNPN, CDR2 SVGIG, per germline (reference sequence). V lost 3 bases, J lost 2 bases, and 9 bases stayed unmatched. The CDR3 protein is CAWRLSGGSDTDTQYF. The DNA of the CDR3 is TGTGCCTGGAGGCTTAGCGGGGGCTCCGACACAGATACGCAGTATTTT.

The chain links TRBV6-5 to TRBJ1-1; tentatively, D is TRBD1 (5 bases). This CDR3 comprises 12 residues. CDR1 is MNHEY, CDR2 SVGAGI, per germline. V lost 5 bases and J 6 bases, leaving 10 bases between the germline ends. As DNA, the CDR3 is TGTGCCAGCAGTAGGGGTGGCGCTGAAGCTTTCTTT. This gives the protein CASSRGGAEAFF.

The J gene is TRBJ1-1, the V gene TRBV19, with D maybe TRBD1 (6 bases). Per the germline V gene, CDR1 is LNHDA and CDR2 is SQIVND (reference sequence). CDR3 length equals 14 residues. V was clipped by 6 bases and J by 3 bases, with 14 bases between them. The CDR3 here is CASSLRGGDTEAFF. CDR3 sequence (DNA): TGTGCCAGTAGCCTTAGGGGGGGAGACACTGAAGCTTTCTTT.

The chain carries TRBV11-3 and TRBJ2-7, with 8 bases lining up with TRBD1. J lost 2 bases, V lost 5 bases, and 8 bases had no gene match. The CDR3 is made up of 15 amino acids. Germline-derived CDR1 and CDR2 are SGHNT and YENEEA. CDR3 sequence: CASSVGQGIPYEQYF. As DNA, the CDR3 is TGTGCCAGCAGCGTAGGACAGGGTATCCCCTACGAGCAGTACTTC.

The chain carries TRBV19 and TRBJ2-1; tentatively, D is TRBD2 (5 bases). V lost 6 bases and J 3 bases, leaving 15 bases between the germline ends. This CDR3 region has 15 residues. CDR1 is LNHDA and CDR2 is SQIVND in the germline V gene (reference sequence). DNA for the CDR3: TGTGCCAGTAGCCCACTAGTATCGGGCTACAATGAGCAGTTCTTC. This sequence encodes CASSPLVSGYNEQFF.

CDR3 protein: CASSFLREGLGEQYF. The CDR3 DNA follows: TGTGCCAGCAGTTTTTTACGGGAGGGCCTAGGTGAGCAGTACTTC. The V and J genes are TRBV28 and TRBJ2-7; TRBD2 aligns across 8 bases. The germline V gene has CDR1 MDHEN and CDR2 SYDVKM. This CDR3 region has 15 residues. The trim removed 3 bases at V and 7 bases at J, leaving 11 bases unmatched.